These T cell receptor beta chains were read from a single sample in a study of beta chain features in type 1 diabetes. TCRdb keeps only in-frame clones here, not all; method: immunoSEQ multiplex PCR. Here the sample spans around 600,000 clones, around an eighth being singletons. Sequenced: naive CD4+ T cells from blood. The receptor source for this set is a man under 40 with type 1 diabetes. Both conserved end residues are part of each CDR3. Fields, in order: clone size, J gene, V gene, CDR3 protein. Clone size is stated in some rows and not others, as once, few, many or a class when expanded.

size: .
J: TRBJ1-2
V: TRBV7-3
CDR3: CASSLMRDRDKYGYTF

size: few
J: TRBJ2-4
V: TRBV10-2
CDR3: CASSEDFLLGKNIQYF

size: few
J: TRBJ1-3
V: TRBV29-1
CDR3: CSVSRNRLSGNTIYF

size: .
J: TRBJ2-5
V: TRBV5-1
CDR3: CASSSGGTATQETQYF

size: .
J: TRBJ2-5
V: TRBV28
CDR3: CASRQGSYQETQYF

size: few
J: TRBJ1-1
V: TRBV14
CDR3: CASSQSRNTEAFF

size: once
J: TRBJ2-5
V: TRBV5-1
CDR3: CASRTSGGPQETQYF

size: few
J: TRBJ1-2
V: TRBV4-2
CDR3: CASSQERNNYGYTF

size: few
J: TRBJ2-3
V: TRBV25-1
CDR3: CASSEFQAVSGDTQYF

size: few
J: TRBJ1-4
V: TRBV7-9
CDR3: CALQGPPDEKLFF

size: .
J: TRBJ1-3
V: TRBV7-2
CDR3: CASSPSGAGNTIYF

size: .
J: TRBJ2-5
V: TRBV5-1
CDR3: CASSLGPSGERGETQYF

size: .
J: TRBJ1-1
V: TRBV7-3
CDR3: CASSGQRDTEAFF

size: few
J: TRBJ2-1
V: TRBV6-1
CDR3: CASSDTSYEQFF

size: once
J: TRBJ2-3
V: TRBV19
CDR3: CASSMRWGTDTQYF

size: few
J: TRBJ1-5
V: TRBV7-6
CDR3: CASSLFNQPQHF

size: .
J: TRBJ1-2
V: TRBV10-3
CDR3: CAISDGRDKDYGYTF

size: few
J: TRBJ1-6
V: TRBV7-2
CDR3: CASSTDSPLHF

size: .
J: TRBJ1-2
V: TRBV18
CDR3: CASSPGRDQGYTF

size: .
J: TRBJ1-1
V: TRBV6-5
CDR3: CASSLRGGPTEAFF

size: once
J: TRBJ1-1
V: TRBV11-2
CDR3: CASSLTSVAHLGAFF

size: few
J: TRBJ2-7
V: TRBV10-1
CDR3: CASSESPSEGNEQYF

size: few
J: TRBJ2-2
V: TRBV14
CDR3: CASSPNLLTGELFF